This T cell receptor beta chain derives from a study of blood T cell repertoires in COVID-19. Sequencing was performed with immunoSEQ multiplex PCR; in TCRdb, only in-frame clones are kept and a portion is missing. The profile covers under 200,000 clones, with 70% to 85% appearing a single time and roughly 5.2% taken by the ten largest. There are 13 residues in the CDR3. In germline, CDR1 is SGHVS, CDR2 FQNEAQ. V shed 1 base, J shed 13 bases, and the junction held 6 bases outside the gene matches. The V gene is TRBV7-8, the J gene TRBJ1-4, with 7 bases identical to TRBD1. What was sequenced was PBMCs or T cells enriched from blood (not recorded which). The receptor comes from a woman aged 60-75 years with acute COVID-19. The CDR3 loop is CASSLVRQGRLFF. In nucleotides, the CDR3 is TGTGCCAGCAGCTTAGTACGACAGGGAAGACTGTTTTTT.